One and the same sample provided the 18 T cell receptor beta chains below, sequenced in a study of T cell repertoires in cytomegalovirus infection. One entry per CDR3 protein results from TCRdb running MiXCR on the reads. The sample gives approximately 500,000 distinct CDR3 sequences, approximately 16% of which show up once; about 24% is in the top ten. Input material: CD8+ T cells from PBMCs. The source is a human donor in good health (CMV status not recorded). Some clones in this sample may be carry-over from other donors' samples.

This clonotype came up many times. CDR3 coding DNA: TGTGCCAGCAGTTCGTCATTACAGGTCCGTGTGGGCTACACCTTC. Protein: CASSSSLQVRVGYTF. V gene TRBV12-3 or TRBV12-4 combines with J gene TRBJ1-2; perhaps TRBD1 as D (5 bases). This CDR3 is built from 15 residues. V shed 4 bases and J shed 8 bases, with 20 bases lying between them.

This clonotype has just a few counts. The CDR3 coding sequence is TGTGCCAGCAGCTACGGGACACCTAATTCACCCCTCCACTTT. Its translation: CASSYGTPNSPLHF. V and J are TRBV27 and TRBJ1-6; D possibly corresponds to TRBD1 (6 bases). Trimming shortened V by 6 bases and J by 6 bases, and 12 bases separated the two germline ends. CDR3 length equals 14 residues. In germline, CDR1 is MNHEY, CDR2 SMNVEV (reference sequence).

This clonotype was detected many times. The chain combines TRBV5-4 with TRBJ1-1; tentative D call: TRBD1 (6 bases). The CDR3 is made up of 13 amino acids. Looked up from germline, CDR1 is SGHNT and CDR2 is YYREEE (reference sequence). V was shortened by 4 bases and J by 6 bases, with 13 bases between the two germline ends. In nucleotides, the CDR3 is TGTGCCAGCAGCAGGACGGACAGCGCTGAAGCTTTCTTT. Its protein is CASSRTDSAEAFF.

This clonotype was observed a handful of times. The chain is built from TRBV6-1 and TRBJ2-1; possible D gene TRBD2, 6 bases. This CDR3 contains 16 residues. Deletions cut 8 bases from V and 0 bases from J, with 17 bases between. Germline V gene sequence: CDR1 MNHNS, CDR2 SASEGT. The CDR3 sequence: CASSRAGGSSYNEQFF. As DNA, the CDR3 is TGTGCCAGCTCCCGAGCTGGGGGGAGCTCCTACAATGAGCAGTTCTTC.

This clonotype was detected only a few times. V is TRBV2 and J is TRBJ2-7; no clear D gene. V lost 3 bases to trimming and J lost 2 bases, with 11 bases between them. The CDR3 is 14 amino acids. Germline CDR1 SNHLY, CDR2 FYNNEI. The CDR3 region is CASSDVEGPYEQYF. CDR3 nucleotides: TGTGCCAGCAGTGACGTCGAAGGGCCCTACGAGCAGTACTTC.

This clonotype occurred a few times. The chain joins TRBV4-1 to TRBJ1-1; tentative D call: TRBD1 (6 bases). CDR1 MGHRA and CDR2 YSYEKL come from the germline V gene. V lost 1 base to trimming and J lost 7 bases, with 13 bases between them. The length of the CDR3 is 14 residues. CDR3 amino acids: CASSQVIRGSEAFF. CDR3 sequence (DNA): TGCGCCAGCAGCCAAGTAATCAGGGGCAGTGAAGCTTTCTTT.

This clonotype was recorded at least ten times. V usage is TRBV27 and J usage is TRBJ2-7, with D possibly TRBD2 on 5 matching bases. CDR3 length: 13 residues. V lost 0 bases and J lost 3, with 6 bases in between. Germline lookup yields CDR1 MNHEY and CDR2 SMNVEV (reference sequence). The CDR3 reads CASSLSGNYEQYF. CDR3 DNA sequence: TGTGCCAGCAGTTTATCCGGGAACTACGAGCAGTACTTC.

The J gene is TRBJ2-7, the V gene TRBV10-3; possible D gene TRBD2, 6 bases. The germline V gene encodes CDR1 ENHRY and CDR2 SYGVKD. The CDR3 length is 12 residues. The CDR3 coding sequence is TGTGCTGCCTGGGACTCCTCCTACGAGCAGTACTTC. It specifies CAAWDSSYEQYF.

In its sample, this clonotype was seen many times. V and J are TRBV6-1 and TRBJ2-4; D is perhaps TRBD2 (5 bases). The CDR3 is 15 residues long. The germline V gene encodes CDR1 MNHNS and CDR2 SASEGT. Trimming took 4 bases from V and 0 from J, leaving 10 bases between them. As DNA, the CDR3 is TGTGCCAGCAGTGCTACGGGATTAGCCAAAAACATTCAGTACTTC. Amino acid sequence: CASSATGLAKNIQYF.

This clonotype has at least ten counts. This chain uses TRBV24-1 with TRBJ2-5, with D perhaps TRBD1 or TRBD2 (5 bases each). Germline V gene lookup returns CDR1 KGHDR and CDR2 SFDVKD. The CDR3 runs 16 residues. The V end lost 5 bases, the J end lost 5 bases, and 20 bases lay between the germline ends. CDR3 nucleotides: TGTGCCACCAGTGTCTCAGGGACCAACGCATGGGAGACCCAGTACTTC. It specifies CATSVSGTNAWETQYF.

V and J are TRBV28 and TRBJ2-5; TRBD1 aligns across 8 bases. V was pared by 4 bases and J by 5 bases, with 3 bases of the junction left unmatched. The V gene's germline CDR1 is MDHEN and CDR2 SYDVKM. The CDR3 sequence is 13 residues long. CDR3 coding DNA: TGTGCCAGCAGTTACAGGGGGTTGGAGACCCAGTACTTC. It translates to CASSYRGLETQYF. Looking up the rest from reference TRBV28 and TRBJ2-5 gives the full variable domain: DVKVTQSSRYLVKRTGEKVFLECVQDMDHENMFWYRQDPGLGLRLIYFSYDVKMKEKGDIPEGYSVSREKKERFSLILESASTNQTSMYLCASSYRGLETQYFGPGTRLLVL.

This clonotype was observed many times. The chain is built from TRBV28 and TRBJ1-5; D is undetermined. The CDR3 extends over 16 amino acids. The germline V gene encodes CDR1 MDHEN and CDR2 SYDVKM. The ends were cut back, 2 bases at V and 1 base at J, with 12 bases in the middle. In DNA, the CDR3 is TGTGCCAGCAGTTTAACGGCCGGAGGGAGCAATCAGCCCCAGCATTTT. It is translated as CASSLTAGGSNQPQHF.

This clonotype has just a few counts. V and J are TRBV5-6 and TRBJ2-7; 10 bases align to TRBD2. The germline gives CDR1 SGHDT, CDR2 YYEEEE. J lost 3 bases, V lost 0 bases, and 3 bases had no gene match. The length of the CDR3 is 15 residues. Here the CDR3 reads CASSLEVAGGYEQYF. The CDR3 bases are TGTGCCAGCAGCTTGGAAGTAGCGGGAGGCTACGAGCAGTACTTC.

This clonotype was counted ten times or more. V usage is TRBV12-3 or TRBV12-4 and J usage is TRBJ2-1; a weak D match, TRBD2 (5 bases). The CDR3 runs 14 residues. Trimming shortened V by 0 bases and J by 9 bases, and 12 bases separated the two germline ends. CDR3 in DNA: TGTGCCAGCAGTTTAGCGGCTAGGGCGGGTGAGCAGTTCTTC. Amino acid sequence: CASSLAARAGEQFF.

This clonotype was detected ten times or more. J is TRBJ2-2 and V is TRBV7-8; D possibly corresponds to TRBD2 (7 bases). The CDR3 length is 17 residues. Germline V gene data show CDR1 as SGHVS and CDR2 as FQNEAQ. The V gene lost 2 bases and the J gene lost 0 bases, with 13 bases spanning the gap. Here the CDR3 DNA reads TGTGCCAGCAGCTTATCGATAGGGGGGGCGAACACCGGGGAGCTGTTTTTT. Amino acids: CASSLSIGGANTGELFF.

CDR3 protein: CASSSGGGPQHF. For the CDR3, the DNA is TGTGCCAGCAGCTCAGGGGGGGGGCCCCAGCATTTT. This chain connects TRBV13 to TRBJ1-5, with 7 bases fitting TRBD1. Per the germline V gene, CDR1 is PRHDT and CDR2 is FYEKMQ (reference sequence). This CDR3 spans 12 amino acids. Trimming at V came to 4 bases and at J to 9 bases, leaving 3 bases not matched to a gene.

This chain links TRBV9 with TRBJ2-3; 10 nucleotides agree with TRBD2. The CDR3 is 15 residues long. Germline V lookup: CDR1 SGDLS, CDR2 YYNGEE. Trimming removed 3 bases from V and 0 bases from J; junction bases left unmatched: 1. CDR3 protein: CASSASGRSTDTQYF. CDR3 in DNA: TGTGCCAGCAGCGCTAGCGGGAGAAGCACAGATACGCAGTATTTT.

Comment on this clonotype: A single base separates this from a much larger clone, so it may be a read error. This sequence joins TRBV27 and TRBJ2-1, with unresolved D. CDR1 is MNHEY, CDR2 SMNVEV, per germline (reference sequence). The CDR3 consists of 16 residues. Between the trimmed V and J ends, which lost 4 bases and 1 base, there was a span of 14 bases. The CDR3 spells CASSCSLGESYNEQFF. The CDR3 DNA follows: TGTGCCAGCAGTTGTTCCTTGGGTGAGTCCTACAATGAGCAGTTCTTC.